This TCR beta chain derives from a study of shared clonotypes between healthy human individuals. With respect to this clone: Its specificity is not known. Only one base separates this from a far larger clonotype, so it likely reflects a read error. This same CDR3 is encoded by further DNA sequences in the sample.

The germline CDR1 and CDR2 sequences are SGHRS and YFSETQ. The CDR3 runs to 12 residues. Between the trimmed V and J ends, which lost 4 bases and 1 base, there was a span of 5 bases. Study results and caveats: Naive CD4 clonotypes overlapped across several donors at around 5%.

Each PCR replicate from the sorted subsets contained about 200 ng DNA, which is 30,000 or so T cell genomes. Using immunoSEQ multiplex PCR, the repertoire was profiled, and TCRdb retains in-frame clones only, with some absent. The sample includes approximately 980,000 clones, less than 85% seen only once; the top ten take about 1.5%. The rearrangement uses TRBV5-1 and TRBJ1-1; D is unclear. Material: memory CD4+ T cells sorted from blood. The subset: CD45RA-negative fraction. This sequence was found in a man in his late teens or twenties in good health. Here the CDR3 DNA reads TGCGCCAGCAGCACGGGGAACACTGAAGCTTTCTTT. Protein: CASSTGNTEAFF.